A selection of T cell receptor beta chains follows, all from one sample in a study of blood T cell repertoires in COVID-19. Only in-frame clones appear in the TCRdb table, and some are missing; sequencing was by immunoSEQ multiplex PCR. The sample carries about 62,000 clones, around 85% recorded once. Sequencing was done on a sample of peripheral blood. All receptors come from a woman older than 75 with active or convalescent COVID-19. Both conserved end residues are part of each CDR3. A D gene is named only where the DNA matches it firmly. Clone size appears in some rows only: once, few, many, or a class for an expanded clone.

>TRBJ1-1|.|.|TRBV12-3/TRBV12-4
TGTGCCAGCAGTTTTTGGGGGGACACTGAAGCTTTCTTT
CASSFWGDTEAFF
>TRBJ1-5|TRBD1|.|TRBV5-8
TGTGCCAGCAGCTTGGAACAGGGGACCGATGAGCCCCAGCATTTT
CASSLEQGTDEPQHF
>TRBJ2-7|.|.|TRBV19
TGTGCCACCAACTCTGGGGCCGAGCAGTACTTC
CATNSGAEQYF
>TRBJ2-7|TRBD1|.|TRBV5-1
TGCGCCAGCGGCCAACAGGGGGGATCCTACGAGCAGTACTTC
CASGQQGGSYEQYF
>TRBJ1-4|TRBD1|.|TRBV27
TGTGCCAGCAGTGCGGGACAGGCGAGAAATGAAAAACTGTTTTTT
CASSAGQARNEKLFF
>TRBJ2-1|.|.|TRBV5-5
TGTGCCAGCAGCTTAGGGGCGGGGAACAATGAGCAGTTCTTC
CASSLGAGNNEQFF
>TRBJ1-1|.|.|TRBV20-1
TGCAGTGCTAGTGAACCCTCGGCGGGGAGCACTGAAGCTTTCTTT
CSASEPSAGSTEAFF
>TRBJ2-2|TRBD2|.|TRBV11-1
TGTGCCAGCAAGCGGGGGGTCGACACCGGGGAGCTGTTTTTT
CASKRGVDTGELFF
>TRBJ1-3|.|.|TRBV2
TGTGCCAGCAGTGGAACCCGGGGTGGGGGAAACACCATATATTTT
CASSGTRGGGNTIYF
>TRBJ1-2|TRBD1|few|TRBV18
TGTGCCAGCTCAGCAGACAGGGGGCGGACAGGAGGCTACACCTTC
CASSADRGRTGGYTF
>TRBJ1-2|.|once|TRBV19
TGTGCCAGTAGTACCCCAGGTGGGCAGGCACTAGGTGGCTACACCTTC
CASSTPGGQALGGYTF
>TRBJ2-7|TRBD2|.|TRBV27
TGTGCCAGCAGGCGTAGCGGGGGGTACGAGCAGTACTTC
CASRRSGGYEQYF
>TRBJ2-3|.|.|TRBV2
TGTGCCAGCAAGCGGACAGCTTACACAGATACGCAGTATTTT
CASKRTAYTDTQYF
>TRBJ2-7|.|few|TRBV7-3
TGTGCCAGCAGCTTAGGAAGTTCGGGCGAGCAGTACTTC
CASSLGSSGEQYF
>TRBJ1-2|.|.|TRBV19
TGTGCCAGTAGTATAGCCGCGCGGGGTGCCTATGGCTACACCTTC
CASSIAARGAYGYTF
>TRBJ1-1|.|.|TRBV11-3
TGTGCCAGCAGCTACCCGGGGGTGGGTACTGAAGCTTTCTTT
CASSYPGVGTEAFF
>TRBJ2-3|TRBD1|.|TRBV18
TGTGCCAGCTCACCCGGGGACAGGGCGAAGTATTTT
CASSPGDRAKYF
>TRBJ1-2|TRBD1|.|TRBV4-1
TGCGCCAGCAGCTCCAGCCCAGGGGGCGGGTATGGCTACACCTTC
CASSSSPGGGYGYTF
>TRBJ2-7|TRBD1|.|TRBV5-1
TGCGCCAGCAGCTCAGGACAGGGATGGGGCGAGCAGTACTTC
CASSSGQGWGEQYF
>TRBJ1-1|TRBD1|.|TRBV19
TGTGCCAGTACCTCCGGCGGGACAGGGGGTTTTGGCACTGAAGCTTTCTTT
CASTSGGTGGFGTEAFF
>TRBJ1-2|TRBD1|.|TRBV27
TGTGCCAGCAGTCCTACCGGGACAGGAGCATATGGCTACACCTTC
CASSPTGTGAYGYTF
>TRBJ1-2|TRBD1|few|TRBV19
TGTGCCAGTAGTCGTGGCCTGGACAGGGGTGGGCTTGACTATGGCTACACCTTC
CASSRGLDRGGLDYGYTF
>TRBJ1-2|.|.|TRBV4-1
TGCGCCAGCAGCCAAGGGCGGGGAGGCTATGGCTACACCTTC
CASSQGRGGYGYTF
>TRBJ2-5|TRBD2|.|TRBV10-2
TGCGCCAGCAGTGAAGCTAGCGGGGCCACCGGGGAGACCCAGTACTTC
CASSEASGATGETQYF
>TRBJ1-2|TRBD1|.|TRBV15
TGTGCCACCATTCCGGACAGGGGGTCCTATGGCTACACCTTC
CATIPDRGSYGYTF
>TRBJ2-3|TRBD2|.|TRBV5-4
TGTGCCAGCAACGGGGGACTAGCGACTGGCCCGGATACGCAGTATTTT
CASNGGLATGPDTQYF
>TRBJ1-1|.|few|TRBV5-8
TGTGCCAGCAGCTTGGGGTTGTCGGTCAGGGGGAACACTGAAGCTTTCTTT
CASSLGLSVRGNTEAFF
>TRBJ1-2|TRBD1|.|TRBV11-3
TGTGCCAGCAGCTTAGATCGGGGCGACAGGGGGCTGAGTGGCTACACCTTC
CASSLDRGDRGLSGYTF
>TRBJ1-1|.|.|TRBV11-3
TGTGCCAGCAGCTTCCGGGGAGGGACTGAAGCTTTCTTT
CASSFRGGTEAFF
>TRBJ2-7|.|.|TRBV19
TGTGCCAGTAGACCCGGGACATACTCCTACGAGCAGTACTTC
CASRPGTYSYEQYF
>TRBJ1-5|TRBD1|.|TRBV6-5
TGTGCCAGCAGTCGGGGCTGGGACAGGGATCAGCCCCAGCATTTT
CASSRGWDRDQPQHF
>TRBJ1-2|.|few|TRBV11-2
TGTGCCAGCAGCTCACAGGTGACTAACTATGGCTACACCTTC
CASSSQVTNYGYTF
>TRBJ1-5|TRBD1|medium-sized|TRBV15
TGTGCCACCGGACAGGGTAGAAGCAATCAGCCCCAGCATTTT
CATGQGRSNQPQHF
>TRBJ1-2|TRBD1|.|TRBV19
TGTGCCAGTAGTCCAGCTGGGGACAGGGGCAATGGCTACACCTTC
CASSPAGDRGNGYTF
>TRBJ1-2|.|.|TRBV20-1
TGCAGTGCCGGGGTTAACTATGGCTACACCTTC
CSAGVNYGYTF
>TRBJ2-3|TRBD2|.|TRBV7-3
TGTGCCAGCAGCTTAGCGGGGGTGAGCACAGATACGCAGTATTTT
CASSLAGVSTDTQYF
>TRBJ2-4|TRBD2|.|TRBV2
TGTGCCAGCAGTGAATTGGCGGGGGGGCCCCAAAACATTCAGTACTTC
CASSELAGGPQNIQYF
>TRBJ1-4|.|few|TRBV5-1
TGCGCCAGCACCCCACTATCCGGGGATGAAAAACTGTTTTTT
CASTPLSGDEKLFF
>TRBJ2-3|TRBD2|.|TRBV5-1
TGCGCCAGCAGCTCCCCGACTAGCATTTCATCCACAGATACGCAGTATTTT
CASSSPTSISSTDTQYF
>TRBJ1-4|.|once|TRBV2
TGTGCCAGCAGTGAAGCACAGGGTGGATCTAATGAAAAACTGTTTTTT
CASSEAQGGSNEKLFF
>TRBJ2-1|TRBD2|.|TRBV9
TGTGCCAGCAGCGTATATCCCCATACTAGCGGGGGGGGCAATGAGCAGTTCTTC
CASSVYPHTSGGGNEQFF
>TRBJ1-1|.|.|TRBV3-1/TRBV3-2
TGTGCCAGCAGCCATCGGGACACTGAAGCTTTCTTT
CASSHRDTEAFF
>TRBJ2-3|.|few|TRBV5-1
TGCGCCAGCAGCCCCGGGATTTCCACAGATACGCAGTATTTT
CASSPGISTDTQYF
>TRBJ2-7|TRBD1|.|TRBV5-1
TGCGCCAGCAGTCCGGGACAGGATAGGACCCACGAGCAGTACTTC
CASSPGQDRTHEQYF
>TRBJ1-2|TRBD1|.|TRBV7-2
TGTGCCAGCAGCTTGAAGGGGGCAGGCTATGGCTACACCTTC
CASSLKGAGYGYTF
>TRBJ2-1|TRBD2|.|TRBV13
TGTGCCAGCAGCTTATCTAGCGGGGGCCGACACAATGAGCAGTTCTTC
CASSLSSGGRHNEQFF
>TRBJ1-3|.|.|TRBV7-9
TGTGCCAGCAGCCCCTCGTGGGGGGAGGACTCTGGAAACACCATATATTTT
CASSPSWGEDSGNTIYF
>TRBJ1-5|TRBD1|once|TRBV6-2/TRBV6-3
TGTGCCAGCAGCGACTCGGGACAGGGGGGGAATCAGCCCCAGCATTTT
CASSDSGQGGNQPQHF
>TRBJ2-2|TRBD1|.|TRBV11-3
TGTGCCAGCACCCCAGGGACAGGGTTCCCCTCGCGGACCGGGGAGCTGTTTTTT
CASTPGTGFPSRTGELFF
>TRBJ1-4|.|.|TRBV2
TGTGCCAGCAGCTTAATAGGGGTCGAGAAGGAAAAACTGTTTTTT
CASSLIGVEKEKLFF
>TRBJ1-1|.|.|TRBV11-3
TGTGCCAGCAGCTTAGTGGCAGAGAACACTGAAGCTTTCTTT
CASSLVAENTEAFF
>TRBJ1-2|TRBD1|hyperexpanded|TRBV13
TGTGCCAGCAGCTTAGCGGGACAGCTAGAGGGTGGCTACACCTTC
CASSLAGQLEGGYTF
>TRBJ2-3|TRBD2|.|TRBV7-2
TGTGCCAGCAGCTTAGGGGCGCGGGGGGGGACGCAGTATTTT
CASSLGARGGTQYF